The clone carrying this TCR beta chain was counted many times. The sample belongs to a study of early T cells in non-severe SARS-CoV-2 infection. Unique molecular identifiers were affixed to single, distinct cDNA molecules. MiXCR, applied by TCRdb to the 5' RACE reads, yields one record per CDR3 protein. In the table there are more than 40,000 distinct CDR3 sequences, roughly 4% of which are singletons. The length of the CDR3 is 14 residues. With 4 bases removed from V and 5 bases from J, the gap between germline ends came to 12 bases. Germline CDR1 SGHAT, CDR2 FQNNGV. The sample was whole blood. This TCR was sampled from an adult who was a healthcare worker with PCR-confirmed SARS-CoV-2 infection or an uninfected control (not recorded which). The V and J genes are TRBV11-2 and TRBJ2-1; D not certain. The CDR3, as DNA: TGTGCCAGCAGCTCCTCTTTCCAAGACAATGAGCAGTTCTTC. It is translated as CASSSSFQDNEQFF.